This entry lists 28 T cell receptor beta chains sequenced from one sample in a study of regulatory T cells in long-lasting Graves disease. Investigators prepared the TCR beta libraries by applying iRepertoire HTBI primers and Arm-PCR of CDR3 regions. Each CDR3 protein is one row after TCRdb ran MiXCR on the multiplex PCR reads. The sample has approximately 310,000 distinct CDR3 sequences, 15% to 20% seen once; the top ten hold about 38%. Sample time point: newly diagnosed GD, antithyroid drugs for less than 3 months. PBMC-extracted RNA yielded the TCR library. The source material was peripheral blood mononuclear cells (PBMCs), sampled at new diagnosis, from a patient treated with antithyroid drugs. Receptor source: a female donor with Graves disease.

The genes are TRBV9 and TRBJ2-1; TRBD2 aligns across 12 bases. Unmatched junction bases numbered 10, after V lost 3 bases and J lost 9 bases. The germline V gene encodes CDR1 SGDLS and CDR2 YYNGEE. The CDR3 consists of 16 residues. The CDR3 sequence: CASSGGLAGTYGEQFF. DNA of the CDR3: TGTGCCAGCAGCGGCGGACTAGCGGGAACGTATGGTGAGCAGTTCTTC.

The chain links TRBV19 to TRBJ2-5, with 9 positions matching TRBD2. V was clipped by 2 bases and J by 5 bases; unmatched bases: 9. Germline CDR1 reads LNHDA; CDR2 reads SQIVND (reference sequence). This CDR3 is built from 16 residues. As DNA, the CDR3 is TGTGCCAGTAGTATACTGGCGGGAGGGGTAAGGGAGACCCAGTACTTC. Its translation is CASSILAGGVRETQYF.

This clonotype was seen at least ten times. The gene calls are TRBV29-1 and TRBJ2-5, with 10 bases that match TRBD1. The length of the CDR3 is 13 residues. V lost 7 bases and J lost 5; bases outside the gene matches: 7. Germline V lookup: CDR1 SQVTM, CDR2 ANQGSEA. The CDR3 loop reads CSASKDRGETQYF. For the CDR3, the DNA is TGCAGCGCTTCAAAGGACAGGGGGGAGACCCAGTACTTC.

The sample holds a few counts of this clonotype. A far larger clone is just one base off, so this is likely a read error. J is TRBJ2-1 and V is TRBV2; 8 positions agree with TRBD2. V lost 4 bases and J lost 10; bases outside the gene matches: 15. The CDR3 contains 16 residues. Germline V gene sequence: CDR1 SNHLY, CDR2 FYNNEI. The CDR3 DNA follows: TGTGCCAGCAGTGGCATTACCGGGAGGGCCTTAAGCGAGCAGTTCTTC. Its translation is CASSGITGRALSEQFF.

This clonotype was observed a handful of times. This chain connects TRBV20-1 to TRBJ2-7, with TRBD2 matching 8 bases. The ends lost 3 bases at V and 4 bases at J; junction bases unmatched: 11. The CDR3 is made up of 15 amino acids. Germline V CDR1 and CDR2: DFQATT, SNEGSKA (reference sequence). This chain's CDR3 is CSASGTSGGFYEQYF. In nucleotides, the CDR3 is TGCAGTGCTAGTGGAACTAGCGGAGGCTTTTACGAGCAGTACTTC.

There are many counts of this clonotype. The rearrangement links TRBV28 to TRBJ2-3, with 7 bases fitting TRBD2. V dropped 7 bases and J dropped 6; count of bases not matched to a gene: 1. There are 11 residues in the CDR3. Per germline, CDR1 MDHEN and CDR2 SYDVKM. The CDR3 sequence is CASMRGDTQYF. The CDR3 region has the DNA TGTGCCAGCATGCGGGGGGATACGCAGTATTTT.

This clonotype was detected many times. The chain carries TRBV29-1 and TRBJ2-5, with 9 bases fitting TRBD2. Looked up from germline, CDR1 is SQVTM and CDR2 is ANQGSEA. There are 15 residues in the CDR3. The V segment lost 6 bases and the J segment 1 base; nucleotides outside the gene matches: 9. The CDR3 sequence: CSVATTSGFQETQYF. CDR3 sequence (DNA): TGCAGCGTGGCAACGACTAGCGGATTCCAAGAGACCCAGTACTTC. Drawing the rest from reference TRBV29-1 and TRBJ2-5, the complete variable domain is SAVISQKPSRDICQRGTSLTIQCQVDSQVTMMFWYRQQPGQSLTLIATANQGSEATYESGFVIDKFPISRPNLTFSTLTVSNMSPEDSSIYLCSVATTSGFQETQYFGPGTRLLVL.

This clonotype has a single count. The CDR3 here is CASRGRTGVNSPLHF. The DNA of the CDR3 is TGTGCCAGCAGGGGAAGGACAGGGGTGAATTCACCCCTCCACTTT. V usage is TRBV6-1 and J usage is TRBJ1-6, with TRBD1 identical over 9 bases. The J segment lost 7 bases and the V segment lost 6 bases, leaving 7 bases of the junction unmatched. CDR1 MNHNS and CDR2 SASEGT come from the germline V gene. The length of the CDR3 is 15 residues.

The CDR3 bases are TGTGCCAGCAGCTTCTCTAGCATCAACACAGATACGCAGTATTTT. Amino acid sequence: CASSFSSINTDTQYF. V usage is TRBV7-2 and J usage is TRBJ2-3, with D possibly TRBD2 on 5 matching bases. V was cut by 3 bases and J by 2 bases, with 12 bases left in between. The germline V gene has CDR1 SGHTA and CDR2 FQGNSA. This CDR3 region has 15 residues.

This clonotype was counted ten times or more. The chain combines TRBV11-2 with TRBJ2-7, with TRBD2 identical over 12 bases. Trimming at V came to 5 bases and at J to 3 bases, leaving 11 bases not matched to a gene. The germline V gene encodes CDR1 SGHAT and CDR2 FQNNGV. This CDR3 has 17 amino acids. CDR3 sequence: CASSAGLAGRTRYEQYF. The DNA of the CDR3 is TGTGCCAGCAGCGCCGGACTAGCGGGGAGGACCCGCTACGAGCAGTACTTC.

This clonotype was detected ten times or more. CDR3 region: CASSSRLDDAGPKSDTQYF. DNA of the CDR3: TGTGCCAGCAGTTCCCGGCTCGATGATGCGGGACCCAAGTCAGATACGCAGTATTTT. V gene TRBV9 combines with J gene TRBJ2-3; a weak D match, TRBD2 (6 bases). V was clipped by 5 bases and J by 4 bases, with 29 bases between them. Germline V CDR1 and CDR2: SGDLS, YYNGEE. This CDR3 is 19 amino acids long.

This clonotype was counted between two and nine times. The chain joins TRBV19 to TRBJ2-1, with 10 nucleotides matching TRBD2. V shed 2 bases and J 11 bases; nucleotides not matched to a gene: 21. The CDR3 is 19 residues long. The V gene's germline CDR1 is LNHDA and CDR2 SQIVND (reference sequence). CDR3 in DNA: TGTGCCAGTAGTATACAGGGCAGGCTAGCGGGAGCTCAATCAATTAAGCAGTTCTTC. Translation: CASSIQGRLAGAQSIKQFF.

Details on this clonotype: A much larger clone differs from this one at a single base, so this may be a read error. V usage is TRBV18 and J usage is TRBJ1-2; 7 positions agree with TRBD1. The CDR3 sequence is 18 residues long. Germline V CDR1 and CDR2: KGHSH, LQKENI. V was pared by 4 bases and J by 2 bases, with 16 bases of the junction left unmatched. The CDR3 DNA is TGTGCCAGCTCACGCAAGTCGGTCCGACAGGGTGAAAACTATGGCTACACCTTC. Translating it yields CASSRKSVRQGENYGYTF. Using reference TRBV18 and TRBJ1-2 for the parts outside the CDR3, the full variable domain is NAGVMQNPRHLVRRRGQEARLRCSPMKGHSHVYWYRQLPEEGLKFMVYLQKENIIDESGMPKERFSAEFPKEGPSILRIQQVVRGDSAAYFCASSRKSVRQGENYGYTFGSGTRLTVV.

For this clonotype: An end of the junction does not agree with germline; a read error may underlie this. The rearrangement links TRBV11-3 to TRBJ2-7; D ambiguous. The CDR3 sequence is 13 residues long. The germline gives CDR1 SGHNT, CDR2 YENEEA. CDR3 protein: CVSSLGDSYEQYF. CDR3 DNA sequence: TGTGTCAGCAGCTTAGGTGACTCCTACGAGCAGTACTTC.

This clonotype occurred once. It is likely a read error: a sequence one base away is far more abundant. V usage is TRBV11-2 and J usage is TRBJ1-5; D is uncertain. The CDR3 loop spans 13 amino acids. The V end lost 0 bases, the J end lost 5 bases, and 5 bases lay between the germline ends. Germline CDR1 SGHAT, CDR2 FQNNGV. CDR3 protein: CASSLESDQPQHF. In DNA, the CDR3 is TGTGCCAGCAGCTTAGAGTCTGATCAGCCCCAGCATTTT.

Ten or more counts support this clonotype. The rearrangement links TRBV20-1 to TRBJ2-1; TRBD2 might be the D (7 bases). The CDR3 contains 16 residues. Between the trimmed V and J ends, which lost 6 bases and 4 bases, there was a span of 22 bases. Per the germline V gene, CDR1 is DFQATT and CDR2 is SNEGSKA (reference sequence). CDR3 protein: CSALGGGLGPYNEQFF. CDR3 DNA sequence: TGCAGTGCATTGGGAGGGGGGTTGGGCCCGTACAATGAGCAGTTCTTC.

This clonotype was seen many times. This chain uses TRBV9 with TRBJ2-5; D may be TRBD2 (5 bases). The CDR3 sequence is 13 residues long. V was cut by 4 bases and J by 3 bases, with 10 bases left in between. Germline V lookup: CDR1 SGDLS, CDR2 YYNGEE. CDR3 bases: TGTGCCAGCAGCCAAGAGGGCGAAGAGACCCAGTACTTC. Translated: CASSQEGEETQYF.

The table lists this clonotype with many counts. One end of the junction is discordant with germline, which a read error may explain. This chain links TRBV20-1 with TRBJ2-5; 7 bases are shared with TRBD1. The CDR3 extends over 14 amino acids. Germline values: CDR1 DFQATT, CDR2 SNEGSKA (reference sequence). The CDR3 nucleotides read TGCAGTTCTAGAGGGGCAGGGGGTGGCGAGACCCAGTACTTC. This codes for CSSRGAGGGETQYF.

This clonotype was observed at least ten times. This chain joins TRBV11-3 and TRBJ2-7; 12 bases fit TRBD1. Germline CDR1 is SGHNT and CDR2 is YENEEA. This CDR3 region has 18 residues. V dropped 2 bases and J dropped 7; count of bases not matched to a gene: 15. CDR3 in DNA: TGTGCCAGCAGCTTATTCCCCTGGGGGACAGGGGGCGCGGGGGAGCAGTACTTC. Translated: CASSLFPWGTGGAGEQYF.

In this sample, this clonotype turned up many times. V and J are TRBV28 and TRBJ1-6; D perhaps matches TRBD1 (5 bases). The germline V and J ends were trimmed by 10 bases and 11 bases, with 18 bases remaining between them. The CDR3 spans 13 residues. CDR1 and CDR2 from the germline V gene are MDHEN and SYDVKM. CDR3 sequence (DNA): TGTGCCACCTCGACAGAGCCGGCCGCACCCCTCCACTTT. Protein: CATSTEPAAPLHF.

The genes are TRBV19 and TRBJ1-1; D is unresolved. V lost 3 bases to trimming and J lost 8 bases, with 16 bases between them. This CDR3 contains 14 residues. From germline, CDR1 is LNHDA and CDR2 SQIVND (reference sequence). CDR3 nucleotide sequence: TGTGCCAGTAGTATTATCCCGGTAACCTCCGAAGCTTTCTTT. Translation: CASSIIPVTSEAFF. The whole variable domain, filled in from reference TRBV19 and TRBJ1-1, reads DGGITQSPKYLFRKEGQNVTLSCEQNLNHDAMYWYRQDPGQGLRLIYYSQIVNDFQKGDIAEGYSVSREKKESFPLTVTSAQKNPTAFYLCASSIIPVTSEAFFGQGTRLTVV.

As for this clonotype: A much larger clonotype is one base distant, so this may be a read error. V is TRBV14 and J is TRBJ2-1, with D uncertain. Germline V lookup: CDR1 SGHDN, CDR2 FVKESK. CDR3 length: 15 amino acids. The CDR3 DNA reads as TGTGCCAGCGGCCAAGATCTCTTGAACTACAATGAGCAGTTCTTC. Translated, it gives CASGQDLLNYNEQFF.

This clonotype was detected ten times or more. CDR3 coding DNA: TGTGCCAGCAGCCAAGTTAGCAATCAGCCCCAGCATTTT. The encoded protein is CASSQVSNQPQHF. This chain connects TRBV3-1 to TRBJ1-5; no firm D call. The germline gives CDR1 LGHDT, CDR2 YNNKEL (reference sequence). Trimming pared 1 base from V and 0 bases from J, leaving 1 base between. This CDR3 is 13 amino acids long.

This clonotype was recorded only once. This may arise from a read error, as a much more abundant clone is one base away. The J gene is TRBJ2-1, the V gene TRBV10-3; 14 bases line up with TRBD2. J was trimmed by 10 bases and V by 7 bases; bases with no gene match: 9. Germline lookup yields CDR1 ENHRY and CDR2 SYGVKD. The CDR3 consists of 15 residues. CDR3 residues: CAITPGLAGEGEQFF. Here the CDR3 DNA reads TGTGCCATCACCCCGGGACTAGCGGGAGAAGGAGAGCAGTTCTTC.

This clonotype was seen only a few times. The chain uses TRBV10-3 and TRBJ1-1, with 8 bases matching TRBD1. Germline V CDR1 and CDR2: ENHRY, SYGVKD. Trimming removed 6 bases from V and 5 bases from J; junction bases left unmatched: 5. The CDR3 runs to 13 residues. This CDR3 reads CAIRGDRWTEAFF. The CDR3 DNA follows: TGTGCCATCAGAGGGGACAGGTGGACTGAAGCTTTCTTT.

Of note for this clonotype: A much larger clone sits a single nucleotide away, making a read error possible. The rearrangement joins TRBV4-1 to TRBJ2-7, with D hard to call. V lost 1 base, J lost 5 bases, and 6 bases lay in between. The CDR3 runs to 12 residues. The germline gives CDR1 MGHRA, CDR2 YSYEKL. In DNA, the CDR3 is TGCGCCAGCAGCCAAGGTTATGACGAGCAGTACTTC. This gives the protein CASSQGYDEQYF.

This clonotype came up many times. The genes are TRBV12-3 or TRBV12-4 and TRBJ2-2; no reliable D call. Trimming shortened V by 3 bases and J by 7 bases, and 12 bases separated the two germline ends. This CDR3 has 14 residues. The CDR3 here is CASSFRAIVGELFF. In DNA form, the CDR3 reads TGTGCCAGCAGTTTTCGGGCGATCGTCGGGGAGCTGTTTTTT.

This clonotype was recorded at least ten times. This CDR3 reads CASSQGQGYSNQPQHF. CDR3 coding DNA: TGTGCCAGCAGCCAAGGTCAGGGCTATAGCAATCAGCCCCAGCATTTT. This sequence joins TRBV7-8 and TRBJ1-5, with D possibly matching TRBD1 (5 bases). V shed 5 bases and J shed 0 bases, with 14 bases lying between them. In germline, CDR1 is SGHVS, CDR2 FQNEAQ. The CDR3 contains 16 residues.